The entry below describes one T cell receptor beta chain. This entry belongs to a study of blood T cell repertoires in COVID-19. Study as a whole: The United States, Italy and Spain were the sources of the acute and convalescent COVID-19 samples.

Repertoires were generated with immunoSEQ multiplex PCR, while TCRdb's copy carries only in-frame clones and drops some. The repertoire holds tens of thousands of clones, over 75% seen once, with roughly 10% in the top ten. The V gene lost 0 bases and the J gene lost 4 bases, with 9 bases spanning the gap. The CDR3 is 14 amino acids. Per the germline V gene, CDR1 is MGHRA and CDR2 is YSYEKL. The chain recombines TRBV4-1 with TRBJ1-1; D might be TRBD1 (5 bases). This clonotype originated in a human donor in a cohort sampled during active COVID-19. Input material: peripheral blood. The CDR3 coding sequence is TGCGCCAGCAGCCAAGATTCAGGGTCCACTGAAGCTTTCTTT. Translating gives CASSQDSGSTEAFF.